One and the same sample provided the 2 T cell receptor beta chains below, sequenced in a study of T-cell reconstitution after alpha-beta-depleted transplantation in children listed by TCRdb under 2016. Libraries were prepared through PCR. Data came from an Illumina HiSeq 2500. To normalize quantification of the TCRbeta repertoire, the TCR libraries were built with molecular barcoding that relied on unique molecular identifiers. The raw public reads went through TCRdb reprocessing: fastp at Q25, MiXCR clone calling, in-frame beta chains kept. Duplicate CDR3 protein sequences are folded into a single record with the most common DNA and genes. The sample includes some 390,000 distinct CDR3 sequences, with roughly 20% observed a single time. The ten largest clones add up to approximately 3.8% of the sample. The sample consisted of PBMCs from the stem cell graft donor, taken from the stem cell graft. Source of these receptors: a human donor who donated a stem cell graft to a child with acute myeloid leukemia.

This clonotype was seen only a few times. The chain joins TRBV12-3 or TRBV12-4 to TRBJ2-3; D not certain. Between the trimmed V and J ends, which lost 5 bases and 4 bases, there was a span of 16 bases. CDR3 length: 15 amino acids. CDR3 amino acids: CASSPHDSDADTQYF. DNA of the CDR3: TGTGCCAGCAGTCCCCACGACTCTGACGCAGATACGCAGTATTTT.

V gene TRBV20-1 combines with J gene TRBJ2-3; D is ambiguous. The V end lost 1 base, the J end lost 0 bases, and 2 bases lay between the germline ends. The CDR3 runs 12 residues. Germline CDR1 DFQATT, CDR2 SNEGSKA (reference sequence). The CDR3 loop is CSARVSTDTQYF. Written as DNA, the CDR3 is TGCAGTGCTAGAGTAAGCACAGATACGCAGTATTTT.